The clone carrying this TCR beta chain has at least ten counts. Its antigen is as yet unknown. The data are from a study of T-cell reconstitution after alpha-beta-depleted transplantation in children. With V trimmed by 4 bases and J by 1 base, 3 bases remained unmatched. The length of the CDR3 is 15 residues. CDR1 and CDR2 (germline): MGHRA, YSYEKL. This sample's TCRbeta library carried unique molecular identifier barcodes. TCRdb fed the PCR reads into MiXCR, producing one record per CDR3 protein. Of some 48,000 distinct CDR3 sequences listed, over 4.5% are singletons. Findings of the study overall: Several hundred expanded graft clones reportedly supplied alpha-beta T cells about two months after transplant. The origin of high day-60 TCRbeta diversity in some patients lay in surviving recipient T cells and thymic progenitors. Newly produced T cells mostly provided counts and TCRbeta diversity after one year, as hyperexpanded clones declined.

The sample in question was PBMCs, mostly from graft donor cells, obtained 60 days after TCRalphabeta/CD19-depleted stem cell transplant. The chain couples TRBV4-1 to TRBJ2-3, with 9 bases matching TRBD2. The receptor was isolated from a female patient younger than 10 who had a stem cell transplant for aplastic anemia, so the T cells may come from the graft donor. The CDR3 region is CASSLAGAGTDTQYF. The CDR3 DNA sequence: TGCGCCAGCAGCCTAGCGGGAGCGGGCACAGATACGCAGTATTTT.